Presented here are 32 T cell receptor beta chains from one specimen sequenced in a study of T cells in localized non-small cell lung cancer (dated by TCRdb to the early 2020s). The library came from the immunoSEQ multiplex PCR assay. This is the immuneACCESS table as TCRdb keeps it, with only in-frame sequences that have V and J called. A part of the clones is gone; compared with another copy, unresolved V genes explain less than half, and the rest is unexplained. The sample yields approximately 30,000 clones; 93% were counted once. 7.9% of the sample is in the top ten clones. The sequenced sample was peripheral blood, obtained before any cancer treatment. All receptors derive from a female donor at least 60 years old with stage I lung adenocarcinoma.

The rearrangement links TRBV29-1 to TRBJ1-1; unclear D gene. The germline CDR1 and CDR2 sequences are SQVTM and ANQGSEA. V dropped 4 bases and J dropped 4 bases, with 7 bases sitting between them. The CDR3 totals 11 residues. CDR3 residues: CSVVRGTEAFF. CDR3 in DNA: TGCAGCGTTGTCCGTGGCACTGAAGCTTTCTTT. Combining the CDR3 with reference TRBV29-1 and TRBJ1-1 gives the whole variable domain SAVISQKPSRDICQRGTSLTIQCQVDSQVTMMFWYRQQPGQSLTLIATANQGSEATYESGFVIDKFPISRPNLTFSTLTVSNMSPEDSSIYLCSVVRGTEAFFGQGTRLTVV.

The chain is built from TRBV19 and TRBJ2-1, with D maybe TRBD2 (6 bases). CDR1 is LNHDA, CDR2 SQIVND, per germline (reference sequence). Trimming shortened V by 2 bases and J by 4 bases, and 12 bases separated the two germline ends. CDR3 length: 15 residues. The CDR3 reads CASSISGSGYNEQFF. CDR3 coding DNA: TGTGCCAGTAGTATATCCGGTAGCGGTTACAATGAGCAGTTCTTC. The variable domain in full, completed from reference TRBV19 and TRBJ2-1, reads DGGITQSPKYLFRKEGQNVTLSCEQNLNHDAMYWYRQDPGQGLRLIYYSQIVNDFQKGDIAEGYSVSREKKESFPLTVTSAQKNPTAFYLCASSISGSGYNEQFFGPGTRLTVL.

CDR3 residues: CASSKWTVVNTGELFF. In DNA form, the CDR3 reads TGTGCCAGTAGTAAATGGACGGTCGTGAACACCGGGGAGCTGTTTTTT. The J gene is TRBJ2-2, the V gene TRBV19; D ambiguous. CDR3 length equals 16 residues. V shed 4 bases and J shed 1 base, with 13 bases lying between them. CDR1 is LNHDA, CDR2 SQIVND, per germline (reference sequence).

The chain employs TRBV27 and TRBJ1-3, with D tentatively TRBD1 (5 bases). This CDR3 spans 12 amino acids. Germline CDR1 reads MNHEY; CDR2 reads SMNVEV (reference sequence). Trimming took 6 bases from V and 9 from J, leaving 12 bases between them. The CDR3 loop is CASSPGGGTIYF. CDR3 nucleotides: TGTGCCAGCAGCCCGGGGGGTGGCACCATATATTTT.

The rearrangement links TRBV29-1 to TRBJ2-3; 7 bases match TRBD2. CDR3 length equals 14 residues. The V segment lost 6 bases and the J segment 2 bases; nucleotides outside the gene matches: 8. Germline CDR1 reads SQVTM; CDR2 reads ANQGSEA. CDR3 in amino acids: CSVGIAGYTDTQYF. The CDR3 bases are TGCAGCGTCGGAATAGCGGGTTACACAGATACGCAGTATTTT.

V usage is TRBV27 and J usage is TRBJ2-1; 9 bases are a match to TRBD1. V was clipped by 1 base and J by 5 bases; unmatched bases: 9. The CDR3 loop spans 17 amino acids. Germline CDR1 is MNHEY and CDR2 is SMNVEV (reference sequence). The DNA of the CDR3 is TGTGCCAGCAGTTTATGGGCAACAGGGGGCATCGACAATGAGCAGTTCTTC. Residues: CASSLWATGGIDNEQFF.

The chain uses TRBV7-2 and TRBJ2-6; D gene unclear. From germline, CDR1 is SGHTA and CDR2 FQGNSA. The V end lost 0 bases, the J end lost 2 bases, and 8 bases lay between the germline ends. This CDR3 comprises 16 residues. As DNA, the CDR3 is TGTGCCAGCAGCTTAGCAGAAAGGGCTGGGGCCAACGTCCTGACTTTC. This codes for CASSLAERAGANVLTF.

The J gene is TRBJ2-2, the V gene TRBV28; TRBD2 might be the D (5 bases). CDR1 is MDHEN and CDR2 is SYDVKM in the germline V gene. The V and J ends lost 8 bases and 6 bases respectively, with 10 bases between them. CDR3 length: 12 amino acids. CDR3 in amino acids: CASAYGAGELFF. The CDR3 nucleotides read TGTGCCAGCGCTTACGGGGCCGGGGAGCTGTTTTTT.

DNA for the CDR3: TGTGCCAGCAGCCAAGAGACAGGGAGCAATCAGCCCCAGCATTTT. Translation: CASSQETGSNQPQHF. This chain uses TRBV7-6 with TRBJ1-5, with 7 bases that match TRBD1. From germline, CDR1 is SGHVS and CDR2 FNYEAQ. CDR3 length: 15 residues. With V trimmed by 5 bases and J by 1 base, 5 bases remained unmatched.

The chain has TRBV7-2 and TRBJ1-2; D possibly corresponds to TRBD1 (6 bases). The V and J ends lost 1 base and 3 bases respectively, with 12 bases between them. The CDR3 totals 15 residues. Looked up from germline, CDR1 is SGHTA and CDR2 is FQGNSA. This CDR3 reads CASSLVSAGDYGYTF. CDR3 nucleotides: TGTGCCAGCAGCTTAGTTTCGGCAGGGGACTATGGCTACACCTTC. The full variable domain, with the rest looked up from reference TRBV7-2 and TRBJ1-2, is GAGVSQSPSNKVTEKGKDVELRCDPISGHTALYWYRQSLGQGLEFLIYFQGNSAPDKSGLPSDRFSAERTGGSVSTLTIQRTQQEDSAVYLCASSLVSAGDYGYTFGSGTRLTVV.

This chain connects TRBV5-1 to TRBJ1-4, with 7 bases lining up with TRBD1. V gave up 3 bases and J gave up 8 bases; unmatched junction bases: 4. The germline gives CDR1 SGHRS, CDR2 YFSETQ. The CDR3 loop spans 13 amino acids. CDR3 bases: TGCGCCAGCAGCTGGGGGACAGCCGAAAAACTGTTTTTT. Translated: CASSWGTAEKLFF.

The rearrangement uses TRBV19 and TRBJ2-3; possibly TRBD2 for D (6 bases). V lost 6 bases and J 3 bases, leaving 13 bases between the germline ends. Per the germline V gene, CDR1 is LNHDA and CDR2 is SQIVND (reference sequence). This CDR3 region has 14 residues. DNA of the CDR3: TGTGCCAGTAGGGGGGGAGGAAGGACAGATACGCAGTATTTT. It is translated as CASRGGGRTDTQYF.

The rearrangement joins TRBV18 to TRBJ1-4; D is unclear. Trimming cost V 2 bases and J 0 bases, with 4 bases left between them. The CDR3 runs to 14 residues. CDR1 and CDR2 from the germline V gene are KGHSH and LQKENI. The CDR3 loop reads CASSPKATNEKLFF. CDR3 nucleotide sequence: TGTGCCAGCTCACCAAAAGCAACTAATGAAAAACTGTTTTTT.

The V and J genes are TRBV5-1 and TRBJ2-3, with a possible D match to TRBD1 (6 bases). This CDR3 has 15 amino acids. The V end lost 0 bases, the J end lost 0 bases, and 8 bases lay between the germline ends. CDR1 and CDR2 (germline): SGHRS, YFSETQ. The CDR3 region is CASSLEGESTDTQYF. In DNA, the CDR3 is TGCGCCAGCAGCTTGGAGGGGGAAAGCACAGATACGCAGTATTTT.

J is TRBJ2-1 and V is TRBV7-9; TRBD2 matches 12 bases. V dropped 5 bases and J dropped 8; count of bases not matched to a gene: 16. Germline V gene data show CDR1 as SEHNR and CDR2 as FQNEAQ (reference sequence). CDR3 length: 18 residues. The CDR3 protein is CASSEGRDGLAGPDEQFF. The CDR3 coding sequence is TGTGCCAGCAGCGAGGGGCGAGACGGACTAGCGGGACCGGATGAGCAGTTCTTC.

The chain combines TRBV7-8 with TRBJ2-3, with D possibly TRBD2 on 5 matching bases. This CDR3 spans 11 amino acids. Trimming removed 8 bases from V and 11 bases from J, with 14 bases in between. Germline CDR1 is SGHVS and CDR2 is FQNEAQ. The CDR3 spells CASRGGGEQYF. The CDR3 region has the DNA TGTGCCAGCCGGGGTGGAGGTGAGCAGTATTTT.

The V gene is TRBV10-3, the J gene TRBJ1-2, with 7 bases matching TRBD1. V gave up 0 bases and J gave up 8 bases; unmatched junction bases: 9. Germline V gives CDR1 ENHRY, CDR2 SYGVKD. CDR3 length: 15 amino acids. The CDR3 protein is CAISESATGQGGYTF. The DNA of the CDR3 is TGTGCCATCAGTGAGTCCGCGACAGGGCAGGGAGGCTACACCTTC.

The chain combines TRBV2 with TRBJ2-6, with unresolved D. Germline V gene data show CDR1 as SNHLY and CDR2 as FYNNEI. The CDR3 is 14 amino acids. The ends were cut back, 3 bases at V and 4 bases at J, with 7 bases in the middle. In DNA, the CDR3 is TGTGCCAGCAGTGAGGTTGGCGGGGCCAACGTCCTGACTTTC. It encodes CASSEVGGANVLTF.

The chain has TRBV10-3 and TRBJ1-1; maybe TRBD1 (6 bases). Trimming removed 0 bases from V and 3 bases from J, with 8 bases in between. The CDR3 loop spans 14 amino acids. Per the germline V gene, CDR1 is ENHRY and CDR2 is SYGVKD. The CDR3 reads CAISESAGDTEAFF. The CDR3 coding sequence is TGTGCCATCAGTGAGTCTGCAGGGGACACTGAAGCTTTCTTT.

The V call is TRBV4-3, the J call TRBJ1-2; 11 positions agree with TRBD1. With V trimmed by 4 bases and J by 6 bases, 7 bases remained unmatched. The CDR3 covers 15 residues. Germline V gene sequence: CDR1 LGHNA, CDR2 YSLEER. The CDR3 loop is CASSPGQGVKHGYTF. CDR3 DNA sequence: TGCGCCAGCAGCCCGGGACAGGGGGTGAAGCATGGCTACACCTTC.

The chain recombines TRBV25-1 with TRBJ1-2; no reliable D call. Trimming shortened V by 9 bases and J by 5 bases, and 13 bases separated the two germline ends. The CDR3 is made up of 12 amino acids. CDR1 is MGHDK, CDR2 SYGVNS, per germline. The CDR3 here is CASQTKDYGYTF. DNA of the CDR3: TGTGCCAGTCAAACGAAAGATTATGGCTACACCTTC.

The chain has TRBV5-6 and TRBJ2-3, with 12 bases identical to TRBD2. Germline CDR1 is SGHDT and CDR2 is YYEEEE. This CDR3 comprises 18 residues. The V gene end was trimmed by 2 bases and the J gene end by 4 bases; junction bases not matched to a gene: 11. As DNA, the CDR3 is TGTGCCAGCAGCTTTTTTAGGGACCGACTAGCGGGAGCAGATACGCAGTATTTT. Its translation is CASSFFRDRLAGADTQYF.

The rearrangement joins TRBV6-1 to TRBJ1-5; D is unresolved. In germline, CDR1 is MNHNS, CDR2 SASEGT. V gave up 1 base and J gave up 0 bases, with 10 bases separating them. The CDR3 is 16 residues long. CDR3: CASSEVTGYSNQPQHF. In nucleotides, the CDR3 is TGTGCCAGCAGTGAAGTCACTGGGTATAGCAATCAGCCCCAGCATTTT.

The chain has TRBV5-8 and TRBJ1-1; unclear D gene. V was pared by 3 bases and J by 3 bases, with 9 bases between. The V gene's germline CDR1 is SGHTS and CDR2 YDEGEE. The CDR3 loop spans 13 amino acids. The CDR3, as DNA: TGTGCCAGCAGCTGGTCCGGGGACACTGAAGCTTTCTTT. This translates into CASSWSGDTEAFF.

This clone showed up just a few times. The chain carries TRBV7-9 and TRBJ1-1, with D uncertain. CDR3 length equals 14 residues. Per germline, CDR1 SEHNR and CDR2 FQNEAQ (reference sequence). Trimming cost V 1 base and J 5 bases, with 11 bases left between them. CDR3 amino acids: CASSLGGIRTEAFF. The CDR3, as DNA: TGTGCCAGCAGCTTAGGAGGGATCAGGACTGAAGCTTTCTTT.

Here the CDR3 DNA reads TGTGCCAGCTCACCCGGGACAGGCCCCAATGAAAAACTGTTTTTT. It encodes CASSPGTGPNEKLFF. The chain uses TRBV18 and TRBJ1-4; TRBD1 agrees at 8 bases. After removal of 3 bases from V and 5 bases from J, the junction contained 5 bases not matched to a gene. The germline CDR1 and CDR2 sequences are KGHSH and LQKENI. This CDR3 has 15 residues.

This clone has just one count. The CDR3 nucleotides are TGTGCCAGCAGCCCAGGACAGGGGGTCCGCCTGAACACTGAAGCTTTCTTT. Its protein product is CASSPGQGVRLNTEAFF. The chain uses TRBV11-3 and TRBJ1-1; 10 nucleotides align to TRBD1. This CDR3 region has 17 residues. Trimming removed 5 bases from V and 0 bases from J; junction bases left unmatched: 9. Germline V gene data show CDR1 as SGHNT and CDR2 as YENEEA. Looking up the rest from reference TRBV11-3 and TRBJ1-1 gives the full variable domain: EAGVVQSPRYKIIEKKQPVAFWCNPISGHNTLYWYLQNLGQGPELLIRYENEEAVDDSQLPKDRFSAERLKGVDSTLKIQPAELGDSAVYLCASSPGQGVRLNTEAFFGQGTRLTVV.

This clone was detected only a few times. The chain joins TRBV28 to TRBJ1-2; 7 bases agree with TRBD1. V was clipped by 3 bases and J by 8 bases; unmatched bases: 6. The CDR3 has 13 amino acids. The V gene's germline CDR1 is MDHEN and CDR2 SYDVKM. The CDR3 is CASSFGRGRGYTF. In DNA, the CDR3 is TGTGCCAGCAGTTTCGGAAGGGGGCGCGGCTACACCTTC.

The chain carries TRBV7-2 and TRBJ2-7; D ambiguous. Trimming removed 5 bases from V and 3 bases from J, with 11 bases in between. This CDR3 is built from 13 residues. Germline-derived CDR1 and CDR2 are SGHTA and FQGNSA. The DNA for the CDR3 is TGTGCCAGCAGCGCCCCCCCGAACTACGAGCAGTACTTC. This encodes CASSAPPNYEQYF.

The gene calls are TRBV5-4 and TRBJ2-6; D is uncertain. Per the germline V gene, CDR1 is SGHNT and CDR2 is YYREEE (reference sequence). Trimming shortened V by 4 bases and J by 2 bases, and 1 base separated the two germline ends. This CDR3 is 12 amino acids long. CDR3 in DNA: TGTGCCAGCAGCGCTGGGGCCAACGTCCTGACTTTC. Its protein is CASSAGANVLTF.

The V call is TRBV7-3, the J call TRBJ1-5; 7 bases are shared with TRBD1. The CDR3 totals 15 residues. V was pared by 5 bases and J by 5 bases, with 9 bases of the junction left unmatched. Germline CDR1 reads SGHTA; CDR2 reads FQGTGA. CDR3 in amino acids: CASSPLGTEHQPQHF. The CDR3 DNA reads TGTGCCAGCAGCCCGCTCGGGACAGAGCATCAGCCCCAGCATTTT.

The chain joins TRBV7-7 to TRBJ2-5; weak D call: TRBD1 (5 bases). The CDR3 loop spans 14 amino acids. The ends were cut back, 2 bases at V and 7 bases at J, with 14 bases in the middle. CDR1 SSHAT and CDR2 FNYEAQ come from the germline V gene (reference sequence). The CDR3 protein is CASSLTLAQGTQYF. The CDR3 nucleotides read TGTGCCAGCAGCTTAACTCTCGCCCAGGGGACCCAGTACTTC.